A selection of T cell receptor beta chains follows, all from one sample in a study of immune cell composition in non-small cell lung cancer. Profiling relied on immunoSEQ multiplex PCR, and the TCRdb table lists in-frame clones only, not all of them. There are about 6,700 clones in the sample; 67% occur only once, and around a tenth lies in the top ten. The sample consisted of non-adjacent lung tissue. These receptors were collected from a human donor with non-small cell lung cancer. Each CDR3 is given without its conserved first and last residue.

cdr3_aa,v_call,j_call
ASSIYLSGYT,TRBV19,TRBJ1-2
ASSLTGSRINEQF,TRBV5-1,TRBJ2-1
ASRTKGQGSAEAF,TRBV5-1,TRBJ1-1
ASSVGLAGGAGELF,TRBV7-6,TRBJ2-2
ASSPGETQY,TRBV5-1,TRBJ2-5
ASSQEVRGGGQDTQY,TRBV4-2,TRBJ2-3
ASRSSPGDSPLH,TRBV27,TRBJ1-6
ASSQENGLAGGPGEDTQY,TRBV4-2,TRBJ2-3
ASSAGGGAYEQY,TRBV27,TRBJ2-7
ASSVGAGGQQETQY,TRBV9,TRBJ2-5
ASTRAAFGNQPQH,TRBV28,TRBJ1-5
ASSPSGTGSREQF,TRBV9,TRBJ2-1
ASIYRANYEQY,TRBV2,TRBJ2-7
ASSALDSNQPQH,TRBV9,TRBJ1-5
ASSGTPAGGLFRDQPQH,TRBV6-1,TRBJ1-5
ASSEGTGGVYNEQF,TRBV6-1,TRBJ2-1
ASSLGLESNEAF,TRBV5-6,TRBJ1-1
ASSPGTVYSYEQY,TRBV7-2,TRBJ2-7
ASSSPGQGLLGGGYT,TRBV7-2,TRBJ1-2
ASSLVGGTQY,TRBV7-9,TRBJ2-3
ASSLLQGDTGELF,TRBV7-9,TRBJ2-2
ASEQGTYEQY,TRBV11-2,TRBJ2-7
ASSPARVTGGNEKLF,TRBV18,TRBJ1-4
ASSPWGTSGAGGEQF,TRBV9,TRBJ2-1
ASSPGGHYGYT,TRBV6-5,TRBJ1-2
ASSEAGAYEQF,TRBV9,TRBJ2-1
ASAGVAVPEQY,TRBV5-6,TRBJ2-7
ASSPGDGYT,TRBV11-2,TRBJ1-2
ASSLVQGLGTEAF,TRBV5-6,TRBJ1-1
ASTPQGDRVFNEQY,TRBV6-6,TRBJ2-7
ATSPRRVRASGELF,TRBV6-4,TRBJ2-2
ASSMGLGGETQY,TRBV2,TRBJ2-5
ASSVKGGGREPQH,TRBV7-2,TRBJ1-5
ASSLGAYEQY,TRBV7-3,TRBJ2-7
ASTSEEGRQDGYT,TRBV28,TRBJ1-2
ASSVHNYGYT,TRBV25-1,TRBJ1-2
AISGQQLANYGYT,TRBV10-3,TRBJ1-2
ASSEGQGASYEQF,TRBV6-1,TRBJ2-1
ASSGTRGGKLF,TRBV7-8,TRBJ1-4
ASSLTGGEERLKSTQY,TRBV27,TRBJ2-5
ASSSGGQSGGYT,TRBV9,TRBJ1-2